A single sample gave rise to the 24 T cell receptor beta chains below, sequenced in a study of T-cell memory formation after mild COVID-19. TCRdb used MiXCR to reprocess the 5' RACE reads, holding one entry per CDR3 protein. The data hold 450,000 to 650,000 distinct CDR3 sequences, with about a fifth observed a single time. The sample comprised PBMCs or a T cell subset sorted from them (not recorded which). The receptor source for this set is an adult woman who had mild COVID-19 (a few samples of this study predate the infection). Cell type and time point are not known.

This clonotype was detected a few times. The chain recombines TRBV18 with TRBJ2-1, with 9 bases aligning to TRBD2. V dropped 5 bases and J dropped 3; count of bases not matched to a gene: 5. The CDR3 is 15 residues long. CDR1 is KGHSH, CDR2 LQKENI, per germline. The CDR3 region is CASSASGGYYNEQFF. The CDR3 nucleotides read TGTGCCAGCTCAGCAAGCGGGGGGTACTACAATGAGCAGTTCTTC. Full variable domain (missing parts from reference TRBV18 and TRBJ2-1): NAGVMQNPRHLVRRRGQEARLRCSPMKGHSHVYWYRQLPEEGLKFMVYLQKENIIDESGMPKERFSAEFPKEGPSILRIQQVVRGDSAAYFCASSASGGYYNEQFFGPGTRLTVL.

The rearrangement links TRBV4-1 to TRBJ2-1; D uncertain. The CDR3 sequence is 16 residues long. Trimming took off 1 base at V and 0 bases at J, with 10 bases between the two ends. Germline CDR1 and CDR2: MGHRA and YSYEKL. The CDR3 DNA reads as TGCGCCAGCAGCCAAGCAGATTCGTTCTCCTACAATGAGCAGTTCTTC. It specifies CASSQADSFSYNEQFF.

In DNA form, the CDR3 reads TGCAGTGCTAGTGCCCTGCACAGCTCCTACAATGAGCAGTTCTTC. The encoded protein is CSASALHSSYNEQFF. The chain recombines TRBV20-1 with TRBJ2-1; no firm D call. This CDR3 region has 15 residues. The germline V gene encodes CDR1 DFQATT and CDR2 SNEGSKA (reference sequence). The V end was cut by 3 bases, the J end by 0 bases, with 12 bases between.

This clonotype has more than one count but fewer than ten. This chain links TRBV7-9 with TRBJ2-2, with a possible D match to TRBD2 (5 bases). V was pared by 0 bases and J by 7 bases, with 15 bases between. The germline gives CDR1 SEHNR, CDR2 FQNEAQ (reference sequence). CDR3 size: 16 residues. The CDR3 is CASSLAGLAPGGELFF. In DNA form, the CDR3 reads TGTGCCAGCAGCTTAGCTGGCCTAGCCCCGGGCGGGGAGCTGTTTTTT.

V usage is TRBV6-2 or TRBV6-3 and J usage is TRBJ2-7; 9 bases map to TRBD2. Germline values: CDR1 MNHEY, CDR2 SVGEGT. The V and J ends lost 6 bases and 2 bases, in that order; junction bases with no gene match: 5. The CDR3 runs 14 residues. The CDR3 DNA reads as TGTGCCAGCAGACCAGCGGGAGGCACCTACGAGCAGTACTTC. It translates to CASRPAGGTYEQYF.

This chain uses TRBV6-2 or TRBV6-3 with TRBJ2-5; maybe TRBD2 (6 bases). The V end was cut by 6 bases, the J end by 5 bases, with 13 bases between. Germline V gene data show CDR1 as MNHEY and CDR2 as SVGEGT. CDR3 length equals 13 residues. The CDR3 is CASRAGGHETQYF. The CDR3 DNA reads TGTGCCAGCAGAGCGGGCGGGCATGAGACCCAGTACTTC.

This clonotype was counted between two and nine times. The V and J genes are TRBV6-5 and TRBJ1-2; the D is unclear. The CDR3 is 16 amino acids. Trimming pared 8 bases from V and 4 bases from J, leaving 23 bases between. Germline V CDR1 and CDR2: MNHEY, SVGAGI. The CDR3 DNA is TGTGCCAGCGGCAACGTGTGGTCGGGCACCTCCTATGGCTACACCTTC. This translates into CASGNVWSGTSYGYTF.

This clonotype was seen many times. V usage is TRBV24-1 and J usage is TRBJ2-6, with a possible D match to TRBD1 (5 bases). Germline assignment: CDR1 KGHDR and CDR2 SFDVKD. V was trimmed by 7 bases and J by 0 bases, leaving 18 bases between them. This CDR3 comprises 18 residues. CDR3 region: CATSPTGSSASGANVLTF. CDR3 bases: TGTGCCACCAGCCCAACAGGTTCCTCCGCCTCTGGGGCCAACGTCCTGACTTTC.

The chain carries TRBV5-1 and TRBJ1-2; 7 positions match TRBD1. This CDR3 has 17 residues. Germline V gene data show CDR1 as SGHRS and CDR2 as YFSETQ. The J segment lost 6 bases and the V segment lost 3 bases, leaving 17 bases of the junction unmatched. CDR3: CASSSLSPGQSSDGYTF. The CDR3 nucleotides are TGCGCCAGCAGCTCCCTATCTCCGGGACAGAGCTCGGATGGCTACACCTTC.

This clonotype was seen ten or more times. J is TRBJ1-1 and V is TRBV7-3, with 7 positions matching TRBD1. V was clipped by 2 bases and J by 5 bases; unmatched bases: 8. The CDR3 runs to 15 residues. CDR1 is SGHTA, CDR2 FQGTGA, per germline. CDR3 loop: CASSLGPTGYTEAFF. Here the CDR3 DNA reads TGTGCCAGCAGCTTAGGGCCGACAGGGTATACTGAAGCTTTCTTT.

This chain links TRBV5-1 with TRBJ2-2, with 7 nucleotides matching TRBD2. Trimming cost V 0 bases and J 4 bases; bases outside gene matches: 6. The CDR3 runs to 16 residues. The germline gives CDR1 SGHRS, CDR2 YFSETQ. CDR3 coding DNA: TGCGCCAGCAGCTTGGAGTTAGCGGGTGTCACCGGGGAGCTGTTTTTT. This gives the protein CASSLELAGVTGELFF.

The J gene is TRBJ2-1, the V gene TRBV7-9; D might be TRBD2 (6 bases). CDR1 and CDR2 (germline): SEHNR, FQNEAQ (reference sequence). V lost 1 base to trimming and J lost 5 bases, with 12 bases between them. This CDR3 is 15 amino acids long. The CDR3 protein is CASSLVAGSDNEQFF. CDR3 DNA: TGTGCCAGCAGCTTAGTCGCGGGGTCAGACAATGAGCAGTTCTTC.

V and J are TRBV29-1 and TRBJ2-7; the D gene is possibly TRBD2 (6 bases). Trimming cost V 2 bases and J 5 bases, with 16 bases left between them. Germline loops: CDR1 SQVTM, CDR2 ANQGSEA. The CDR3 runs 14 residues. The CDR3 DNA follows: TGCAGCGTTGAAATGGGGGGAAGGGCCCACGAGCAGTACTTC. Residues: CSVEMGGRAHEQYF.

The chain combines TRBV6-5 with TRBJ2-2; perhaps TRBD2 as D (5 bases). Trimming pared 2 bases from V and 2 bases from J, leaving 9 bases between. The CDR3 sequence is 15 residues long. The germline V gene encodes CDR1 MNHEY and CDR2 SVGAGI. This CDR3 reads CASSYRLANTGELFF. CDR3 DNA: TGTGCCAGCAGTTACCGGCTAGCTAACACCGGGGAGCTGTTTTTT.

V is TRBV9 and J is TRBJ1-6; a possible D gene is TRBD1 (5 bases). Trimming removed 1 base from V and 13 bases from J, with 9 bases in between. The CDR3 consists of 12 residues. Germline V lookup: CDR1 SGDLS, CDR2 YYNGEE. The CDR3 loop reads CASSVTGSPLHF. CDR3 nucleotides: TGTGCCAGCAGCGTAACAGGCTCGCCCCTCCACTTT. The variable domain in full, with the rest retrieved from reference TRBV9 and TRBJ1-6, is DSGVTQTPKHLITATGQRVTLRCSPRSGDLSVYWYQQSLDQGLQFLIQYYNGEERAKGNILERFSAQQFPDLHSELNLSSLELGDSALYFCASSVTGSPLHFGNGTRLTVT.

This clonotype was observed a handful of times. This chain links TRBV2 with TRBJ2-7; no firm D call. CDR3 length: 13 amino acids. V shed 6 bases and J shed 2 bases, with 11 bases lying between them. Germline-derived CDR1 and CDR2 are SNHLY and FYNNEI. The CDR3 loop reads CASSQDATYEQYF. CDR3 DNA sequence: TGTGCCAGCAGCCAGGACGCAACCTACGAGCAGTACTTC.

This clonotype was seen a few times. J is TRBJ2-1 and V is TRBV11-1; D is undetermined. The CDR3 is 15 residues long. The germline V and J ends were trimmed by 3 bases and 8 bases, with 17 bases remaining between them. Germline CDR1 reads SGHAT; CDR2 reads FQDESV (reference sequence). CDR3 sequence: CASSLGNNGGDEQFF. CDR3 bases: TGTGCCAGCAGCTTGGGGAATAACGGTGGAGATGAGCAGTTCTTC.

This clonotype has more than one count but fewer than ten. The chain recombines TRBV7-9 with TRBJ1-2; TRBD1 agrees at 9 bases. Germline assignment: CDR1 SEHNR and CDR2 FQNEAQ (reference sequence). CDR3 size: 16 residues. V shed 5 bases, J shed 4 bases, and the junction held 11 bases outside the gene matches. This chain's CDR3 is CASSRTGAGTGYGYTF. The DNA of the CDR3 is TGTGCCAGCAGCCGGACAGGGGCCGGCACGGGCTATGGCTACACCTTC.

This clonotype was seen a handful of times. The gene calls are TRBV12-3 or TRBV12-4 and TRBJ2-2; TRBD1 matches 8 bases. CDR3 length: 16 residues. With 5 bases clipped from V and 9 bases from J, the junction kept 14 bases outside the gene matches. In DNA form, the CDR3 reads TGTGCCAGCAGTCTGACAGGGGATGCGGGGTTTCGGGAGCTGTTTTTT. As protein: CASSLTGDAGFRELFF.

This clonotype was observed a few times. This chain connects TRBV20-1 to TRBJ2-5; D call uncertain. The germline gives CDR1 DFQATT, CDR2 SNEGSKA (reference sequence). The CDR3 is 13 amino acids. V shed 4 bases and J shed 2 bases, with 11 bases lying between them. CDR3 nucleotides: TGCAGTGCTATAAAACCCCCGCAAGAGACCCAGTACTTC. Its protein product is CSAIKPPQETQYF.

This clonotype showed up many times. CDR3: CASSILAGGLASGYEQFF. The CDR3 bases are TGTGCCAGTAGTATACTAGCGGGGGGGCTTGCGTCGGGCTATGAGCAGTTCTTC. The V call is TRBV19, the J call TRBJ2-1; 12 bases align to TRBD2. Germline V gene data show CDR1 as LNHDA and CDR2 as SQIVND (reference sequence). This CDR3 spans 18 amino acids. V shed 2 bases, J shed 8 bases, and the junction held 13 bases outside the gene matches.

This clonotype was detected a few times. The chain employs TRBV7-2 and TRBJ2-1; D possibly uses TRBD1 or TRBD2 (5 bases each). The V and J ends lost 2 bases and 6 bases respectively, with 23 bases between them. This CDR3 contains 18 residues. Germline CDR1 reads SGHTA; CDR2 reads FQGNSA. The CDR3 DNA reads as TGTGCCAGCAGCTTACTTGTTTCGGGACGCCGATACAGCAATGAGCAGTTCTTC. It translates to CASSLLVSGRRYSNEQFF.

V usage is TRBV6-1 and J usage is TRBJ1-4, with TRBD1 matching over 10 bases. With 9 bases clipped from V and 6 bases from J, the junction kept 7 bases outside the gene matches. The CDR3 consists of 14 residues. Germline V gene lookup returns CDR1 MNHNS and CDR2 SASEGT. CDR3 residues: CASGFGTGDEKLFF. As DNA, the CDR3 is TGTGCCAGTGGCTTCGGGACAGGGGATGAAAAACTGTTTTTT.

This chain uses TRBV9 with TRBJ2-3; the D gene is possibly TRBD1 (5 bases). CDR3 size: 15 residues. The V gene's germline CDR1 is SGDLS and CDR2 YYNGEE. Between the trimmed V and J ends, which lost 0 bases and 0 bases, there was a span of 8 bases. The CDR3 is CASSVEPGSTDTQYF. CDR3 nucleotide sequence: TGTGCCAGCAGCGTAGAGCCAGGGAGCACAGATACGCAGTATTTT.